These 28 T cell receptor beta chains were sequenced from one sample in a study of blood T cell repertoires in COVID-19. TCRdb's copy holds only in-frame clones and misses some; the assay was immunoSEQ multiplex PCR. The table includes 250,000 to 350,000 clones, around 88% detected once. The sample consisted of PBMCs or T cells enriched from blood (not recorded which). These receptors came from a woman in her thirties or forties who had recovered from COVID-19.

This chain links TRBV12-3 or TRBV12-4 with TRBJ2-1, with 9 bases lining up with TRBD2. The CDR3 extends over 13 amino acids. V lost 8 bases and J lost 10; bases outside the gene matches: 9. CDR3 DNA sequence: TGTGCCAGCTATCGCTATAGCGGGAGAGAGCAGTTCTTC. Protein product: CASYRYSGREQFF.

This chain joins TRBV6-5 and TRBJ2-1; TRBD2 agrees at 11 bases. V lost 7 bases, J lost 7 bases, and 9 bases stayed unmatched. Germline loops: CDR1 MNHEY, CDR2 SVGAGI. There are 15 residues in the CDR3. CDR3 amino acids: CASKSSGRERNEQFF. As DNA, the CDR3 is TGTGCCAGCAAGAGTAGCGGGAGGGAGCGGAATGAGCAGTTCTTC.

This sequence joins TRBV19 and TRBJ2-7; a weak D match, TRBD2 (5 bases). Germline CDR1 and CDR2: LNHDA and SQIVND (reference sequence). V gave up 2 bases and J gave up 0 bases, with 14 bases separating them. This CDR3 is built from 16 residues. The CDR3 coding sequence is TGTGCCAGTAGTATACGCGACACTAGGAGCTCCTACGAGCAGTACTTC. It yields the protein CASSIRDTRSSYEQYF.

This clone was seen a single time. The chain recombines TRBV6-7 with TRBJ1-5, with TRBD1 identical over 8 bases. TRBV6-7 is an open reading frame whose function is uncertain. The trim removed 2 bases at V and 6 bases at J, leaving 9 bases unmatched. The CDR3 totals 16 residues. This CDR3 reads CASSYAQGARTQPQHF. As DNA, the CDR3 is TGTGCCAGCAGTTACGCTCAGGGGGCGAGGACTCAGCCCCAGCATTTT.

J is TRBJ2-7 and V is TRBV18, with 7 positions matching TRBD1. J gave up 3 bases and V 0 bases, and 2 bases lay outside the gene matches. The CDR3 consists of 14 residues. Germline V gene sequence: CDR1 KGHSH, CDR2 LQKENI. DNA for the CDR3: TGTGCCAGCTCACCACCCACAGGGGACTACGAGCAGTACTTC. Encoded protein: CASSPPTGDYEQYF.

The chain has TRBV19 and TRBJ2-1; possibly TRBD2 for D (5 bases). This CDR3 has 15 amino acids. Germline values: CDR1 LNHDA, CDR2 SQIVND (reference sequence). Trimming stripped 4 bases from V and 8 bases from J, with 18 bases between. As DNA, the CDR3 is TGTGCCAGTAGTAAGGCAGCCGCCCACGGGGATGAGCAGTTCTTC. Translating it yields CASSKAAAHGDEQFF.

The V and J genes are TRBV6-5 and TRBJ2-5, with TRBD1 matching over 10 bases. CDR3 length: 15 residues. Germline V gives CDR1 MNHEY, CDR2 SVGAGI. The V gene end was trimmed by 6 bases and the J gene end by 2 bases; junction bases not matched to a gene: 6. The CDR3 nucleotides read TGTGCCAGCAGGGGGGACAGGGGCGGTCAAGAGACCCAGTACTTC. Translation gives CASRGDRGGQETQYF.

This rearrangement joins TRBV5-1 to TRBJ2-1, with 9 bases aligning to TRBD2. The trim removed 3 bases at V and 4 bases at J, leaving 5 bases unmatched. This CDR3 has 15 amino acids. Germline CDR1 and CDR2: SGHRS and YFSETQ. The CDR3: CASSSLAGPYNEQFF. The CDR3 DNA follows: TGCGCCAGCAGCTCCCTAGCGGGACCTTACAATGAGCAGTTCTTC. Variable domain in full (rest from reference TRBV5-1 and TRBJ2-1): KAGVTQTPRYLIKTRGQQVTLSCSPISGHRSVSWYQQTPGQGLQFLFEYFSETQRNKGNFPGRFSGRQFSNSRSEMNVSTLELGDSALYLCASSSLAGPYNEQFFGPGTRLTVL.

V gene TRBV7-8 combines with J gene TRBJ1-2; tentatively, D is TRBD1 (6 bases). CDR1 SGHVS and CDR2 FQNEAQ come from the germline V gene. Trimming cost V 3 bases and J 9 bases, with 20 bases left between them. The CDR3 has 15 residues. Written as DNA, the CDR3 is TGTGCCAGCAGCTTTCGAGGGGGAGGGTCGGAAAGCTACACCTTC. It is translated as CASSFRGGGSESYTF.

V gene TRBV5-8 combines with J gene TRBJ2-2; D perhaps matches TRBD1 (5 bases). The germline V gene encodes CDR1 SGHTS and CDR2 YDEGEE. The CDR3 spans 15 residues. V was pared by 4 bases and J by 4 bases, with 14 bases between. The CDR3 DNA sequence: TGTGCCAGCAGCCGTCTCGGACACCTCACCGGGGAGCTGTTTTTT. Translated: CASSRLGHLTGELFF.

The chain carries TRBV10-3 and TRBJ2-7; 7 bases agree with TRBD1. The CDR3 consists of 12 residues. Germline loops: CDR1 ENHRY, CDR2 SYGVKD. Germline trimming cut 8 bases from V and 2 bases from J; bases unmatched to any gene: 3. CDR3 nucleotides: TGTGCCATCCGGGACAGACCCTACGAGCAGTACTTC. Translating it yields CAIRDRPYEQYF.

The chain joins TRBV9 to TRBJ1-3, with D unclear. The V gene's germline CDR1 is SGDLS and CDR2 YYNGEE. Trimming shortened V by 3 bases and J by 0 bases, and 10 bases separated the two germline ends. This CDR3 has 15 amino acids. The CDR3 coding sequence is TGTGCCAGCAGCGAACAGCCATACTCTGGAAACACCATATATTTT. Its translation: CASSEQPYSGNTIYF.

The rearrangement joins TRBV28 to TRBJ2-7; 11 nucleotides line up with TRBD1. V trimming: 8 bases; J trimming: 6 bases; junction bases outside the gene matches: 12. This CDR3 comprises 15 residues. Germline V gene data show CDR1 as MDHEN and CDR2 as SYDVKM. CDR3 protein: CASLYRDRGTGEQYF. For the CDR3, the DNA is TGTGCCAGCCTTTATCGGGACAGGGGGACAGGCGAGCAGTACTTC.

The CDR3 sequence: CASRRRTSGRGNTGELFF. Here the CDR3 DNA reads TGTGCCAGTAGACGGCGGACTAGCGGGAGGGGGAACACCGGGGAGCTGTTTTTT. The V and J genes are TRBV19 and TRBJ2-2; TRBD2 aligns across 15 bases. Germline V gene lookup returns CDR1 LNHDA and CDR2 SQIVND (reference sequence). The CDR3 is 18 residues long. J was trimmed by 1 base and V by 6 bases; bases with no gene match: 6.

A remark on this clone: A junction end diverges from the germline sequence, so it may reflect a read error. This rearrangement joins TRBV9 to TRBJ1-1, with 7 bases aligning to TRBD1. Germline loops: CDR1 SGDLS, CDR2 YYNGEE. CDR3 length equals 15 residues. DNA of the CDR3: TGTGCCAGCAGCGGCCCGGGACAGAGAGGAACTGGAGCTTTCTTT. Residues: CASSGPGQRGTGAFF.

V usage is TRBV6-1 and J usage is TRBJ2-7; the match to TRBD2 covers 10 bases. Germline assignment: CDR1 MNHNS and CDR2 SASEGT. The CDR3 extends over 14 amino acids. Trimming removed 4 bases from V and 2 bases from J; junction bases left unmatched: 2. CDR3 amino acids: CASSAAGGPYEQYF. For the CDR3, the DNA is TGTGCCAGCAGTGCAGCGGGAGGGCCCTACGAGCAGTACTTC.

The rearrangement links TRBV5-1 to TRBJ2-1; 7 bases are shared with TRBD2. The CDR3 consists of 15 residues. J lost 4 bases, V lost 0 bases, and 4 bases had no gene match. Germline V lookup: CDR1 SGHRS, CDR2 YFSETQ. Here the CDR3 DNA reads TGCGCCAGCAGCTTGGATCTAGCGGCTTACAATGAGCAGTTCTTC. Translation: CASSLDLAAYNEQFF.

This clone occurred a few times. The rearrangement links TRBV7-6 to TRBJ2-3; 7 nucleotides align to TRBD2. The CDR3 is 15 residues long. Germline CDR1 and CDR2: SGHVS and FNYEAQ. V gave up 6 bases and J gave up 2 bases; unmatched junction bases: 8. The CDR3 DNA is TGTGCCAGCAGATTATCTAGCGGCCCCACAGATACGCAGTATTTT. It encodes CASRLSSGPTDTQYF.

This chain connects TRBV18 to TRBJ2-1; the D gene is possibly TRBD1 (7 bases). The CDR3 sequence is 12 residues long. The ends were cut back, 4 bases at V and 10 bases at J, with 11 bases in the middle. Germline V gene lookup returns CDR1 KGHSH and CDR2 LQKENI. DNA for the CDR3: TGTGCCAGCTCACGCAGGGGGGACGAGCAGTTCTTC. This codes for CASSRRGDEQFF.

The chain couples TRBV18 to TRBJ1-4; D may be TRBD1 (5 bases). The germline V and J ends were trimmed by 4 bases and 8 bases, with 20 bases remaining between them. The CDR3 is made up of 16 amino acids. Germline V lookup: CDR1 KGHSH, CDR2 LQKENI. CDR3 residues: CASSLSDRTGEEKLFF. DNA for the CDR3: TGTGCCAGCTCACTATCGGACCGGACGGGGGAGGAAAAACTGTTTTTT.

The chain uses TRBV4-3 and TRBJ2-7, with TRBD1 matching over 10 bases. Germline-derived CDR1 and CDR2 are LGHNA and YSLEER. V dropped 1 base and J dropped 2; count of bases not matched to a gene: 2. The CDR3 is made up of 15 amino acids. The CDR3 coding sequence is TGCGCCAGCAGCCAAGGACAGGGGGCTACCTACGAGCAGTACTTC. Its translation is CASSQGQGATYEQYF.

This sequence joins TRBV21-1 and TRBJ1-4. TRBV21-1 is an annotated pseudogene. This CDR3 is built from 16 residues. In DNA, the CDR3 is TGTGCCACTAGTGAGGGAGACACTACTCTTAATGAAAAACTGTTTTTT. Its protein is CATSEGDTTLNEKLFF.

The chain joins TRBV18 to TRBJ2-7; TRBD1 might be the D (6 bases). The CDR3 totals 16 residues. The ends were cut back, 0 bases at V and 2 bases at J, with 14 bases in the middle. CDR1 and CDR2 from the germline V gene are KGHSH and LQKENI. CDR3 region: CASSPPLAGAAYEQYF. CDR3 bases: TGTGCCAGCTCACCACCGCTGGCAGGGGCCGCCTACGAGCAGTACTTC.

The CDR3 region has the DNA TGTGCCAGCACCTTTCAGGGGGGAGAGATAGATACGCAGTATTTT. It translates to CASTFQGGEIDTQYF. The rearrangement joins TRBV28 to TRBJ2-3, with a tentative D call TRBD1 (7 bases). Germline assignment: CDR1 MDHEN and CDR2 SYDVKM. Deletions cut 7 bases from V and 5 bases from J, with 19 bases between. This CDR3 is built from 15 residues.

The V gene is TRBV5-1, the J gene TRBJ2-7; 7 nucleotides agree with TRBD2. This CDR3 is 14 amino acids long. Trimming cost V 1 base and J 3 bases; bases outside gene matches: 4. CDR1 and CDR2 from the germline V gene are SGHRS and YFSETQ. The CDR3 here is CASSLSTGGYEQYF. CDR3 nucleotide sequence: TGCGCCAGCAGCTTGTCGACGGGGGGCTACGAGCAGTACTTC. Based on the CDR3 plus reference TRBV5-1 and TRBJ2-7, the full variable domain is KAGVTQTPRYLIKTRGQQVTLSCSPISGHRSVSWYQQTPGQGLQFLFEYFSETQRNKGNFPGRFSGRQFSNSRSEMNVSTLELGDSALYLCASSLSTGGYEQYFGPGTRLTVT.

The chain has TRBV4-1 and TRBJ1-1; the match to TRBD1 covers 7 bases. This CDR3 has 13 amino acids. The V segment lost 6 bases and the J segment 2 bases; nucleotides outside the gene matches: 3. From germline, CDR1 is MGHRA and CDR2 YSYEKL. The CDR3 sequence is CASRRQGNTEAFF. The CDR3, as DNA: TGCGCCAGCAGGCGACAGGGTAACACTGAAGCTTTCTTT.

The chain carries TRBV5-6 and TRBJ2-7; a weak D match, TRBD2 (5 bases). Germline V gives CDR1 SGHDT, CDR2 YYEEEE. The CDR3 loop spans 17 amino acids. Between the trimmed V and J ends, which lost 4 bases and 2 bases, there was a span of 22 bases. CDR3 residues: CASSPDNGNLPPYEQYF. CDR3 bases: TGTGCCAGCAGCCCCGATAACGGGAATTTGCCCCCCTACGAGCAGTACTTC. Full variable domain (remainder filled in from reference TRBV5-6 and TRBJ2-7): DAGVTQSPTHLIKTRGQQVTLRCSPKSGHDTVSWYQQALGQGPQFIFQYYEEEERQRGNFPDRFSGHQFPNYSSELNVNALLLGDSALYLCASSPDNGNLPPYEQYFGPGTRLTVT.

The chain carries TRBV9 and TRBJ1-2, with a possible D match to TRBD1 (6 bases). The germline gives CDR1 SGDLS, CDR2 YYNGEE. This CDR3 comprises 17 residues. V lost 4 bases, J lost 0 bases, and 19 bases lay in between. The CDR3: CASSSPTLTGTNYGYTF. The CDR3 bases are TGTGCCAGCAGCTCCCCCACCTTGACAGGAACTAACTATGGCTACACCTTC. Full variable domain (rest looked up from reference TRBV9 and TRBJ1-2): DSGVTQTPKHLITATGQRVTLRCSPRSGDLSVYWYQQSLDQGLQFLIQYYNGEERAKGNILERFSAQQFPDLHSELNLSSLELGDSALYFCASSSPTLTGTNYGYTFGSGTRLTVV.